The entry below describes one TCR beta chain. The antigen remains undetermined. This entry belongs to a study of lymphopenia after photon versus proton radiotherapy. Study-wide points: In patients who died, overall survival fell as post-nadir TCR diversity dropped more. Proton therapy kept repertoires fairly stable, unlike photons, which gained effector/memory cells. After the lymphocyte nadir, photon-treated repertoires showed oligoclonal expansion, especially of CD8+ Temra cells. Better survival with proton therapy was suggested as possible, not demonstrated.

Trimming took 7 bases from V and 1 from J, leaving 11 bases between them. Germline-derived CDR1 and CDR2 are SGDLS and YYNGEE. The CDR3 loop spans 14 amino acids. Libraries were prepared by immunoSEQ multiplex PCR; TCRdb keeps only in-frame clonotypes and omits some of them. This table holds about 68,000 clones, roughly 88% found once. The chain couples TRBV9 to TRBJ1-4, with D possibly being TRBD1 (5 bases). The clonotype originates from a woman between 65 and 79 years old with pancreatic cancer. The sample was peripheral blood, taken from a patient treated with photon-based radiotherapy. CDR3: CASAWGGTNEKLFF. In DNA form, the CDR3 reads TGTGCCAGCGCGTGGGGGGGAACTAATGAAAAACTGTTTTTT.